This record covers a single T cell receptor beta chain. As yet, its antigen is unknown. Trimming stripped 6 bases from V and 1 base from J, with 12 bases between. Germline V gene lookup returns CDR1 SQVTM and CDR2 ANQGSEA. The CDR3 is 13 residues long. The sample originates from a study of cytomegalovirus exposure and HLA in healthy donors. The study's findings and limits: A classifier reportedly called cytomegalovirus status with high sensitivity and specificity.

The PCR contained 60 Vbeta and 13 Jbeta primers. TCRdb keeps only in-frame clones here, not all; method: immunoSEQ multiplex PCR. The sample lists about 120,000 clones, 55% to 70% occurring once. The chain carries TRBV29-1 and TRBJ2-5, with D possibly matching TRBD2 (5 bases). The TCR sequence derives from a woman aged 25 to 39 in good health and CMV-seronegative. Sample: PBMCs. The CDR3 spells CSVRMTIQETQYF. CDR3 coding DNA: TGCAGCGTGCGTATGACTATCCAAGAGACCCAGTACTTC.